This T cell receptor beta chain was recorded in a study of molecular identifiers for immune sequencing clone quantification. Findings and limits, study-wide: Among effectors, clones above 20 RNA copies held over 98% of molecules; among naive cells, under 1%.

The naive CD8 libraries originated from between 20,000 and 1,000,000 sorted cells and drew on 10%, 30% or 50% RNA. Isolation of naive CD8 T cells was achieved by sorting on a CD8+CD4-CCR7+CD45RA+ phenotype. For bulk TCR libraries, previously described methods and listed TCR primers were used. TCRdb recomputed calls from the PCR reads with MiXCR, one row per CDR3 protein. The table has 85,000 to 100,000 distinct CDR3 sequences, 21% seen once. This clonotype showed up many times. The target antigen is unknown. V shed 1 base, J shed 8 bases, and the junction held 6 bases outside the gene matches. Germline V gene lookup returns CDR1 MNHNS and CDR2 SASEGT. This CDR3 is 15 amino acids long.

The V and J genes are TRBV6-1 and TRBJ2-4, with 9 bases aligning to TRBD1. The receptor comes from a human donor in good health. Some libraries in this study had Jurkat cell RNA spiked in. The material sequenced was naive CD8+ T cells from blood, with Jurkat cell RNA spiked in. The subset here: FACS-sorted CD8+CD4-CCR7+CD45RA+ naive T cells. The CDR3 region is CASSEDRQGVDIQYF. The CDR3 nucleotides are TGTGCCAGCAGTGAAGATAGACAGGGGGTAGACATTCAGTACTTC.